This T cell receptor (beta chain) came from a study of blood T cells in healthy people across ages. Through a sample-barcoded 5' primer and a J-beta primer mix, a second PCR was run for about 6 to 11 cycles. TCRdb called the 5' RACE reads again in MiXCR, with one record for every CDR3 protein. The data contain approximately 1.5 million distinct CDR3 sequences, about 35% of them singletons. V lost 0 bases, J lost 0 bases, and 14 bases lay in between. Germline values: CDR1 SQVTM, CDR2 ANQGSEA. This CDR3 spans 16 amino acids. This TCR derives from a woman aged 30 to 39 in good health. The sample was blood. The chain carries TRBV29-1 and TRBJ1-2, with D perhaps matching TRBD1 (6 bases). Here the CDR3 DNA reads TGCAGCGTTGAAGATCGAGGGAAGGGGGCTAACTATGGCTACACCTTC. Residues: CSVEDRGKGANYGYTF.